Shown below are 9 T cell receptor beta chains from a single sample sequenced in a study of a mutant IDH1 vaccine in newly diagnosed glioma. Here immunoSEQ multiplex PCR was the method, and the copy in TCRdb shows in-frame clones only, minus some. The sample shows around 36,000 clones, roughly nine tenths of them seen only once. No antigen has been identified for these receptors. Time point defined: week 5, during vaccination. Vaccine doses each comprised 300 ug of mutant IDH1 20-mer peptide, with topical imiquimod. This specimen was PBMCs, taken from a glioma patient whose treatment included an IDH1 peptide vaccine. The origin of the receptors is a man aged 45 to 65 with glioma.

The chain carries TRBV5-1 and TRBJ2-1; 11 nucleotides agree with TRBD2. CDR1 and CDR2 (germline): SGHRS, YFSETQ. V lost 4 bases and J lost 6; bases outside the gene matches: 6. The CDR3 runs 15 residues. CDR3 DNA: TGCGCCAGCAGCCGCGGACTAGCGGGCGTCAATGAGCAGTTCTTC. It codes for CASSRGLAGVNEQFF.

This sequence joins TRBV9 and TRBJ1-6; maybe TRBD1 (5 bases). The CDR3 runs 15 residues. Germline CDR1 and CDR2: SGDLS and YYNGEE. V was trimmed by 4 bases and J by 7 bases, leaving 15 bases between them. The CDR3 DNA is TGTGCCAGCAGCCCCCGGGGCAGGGACAATTCACCCCTCCACTTT. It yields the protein CASSPRGRDNSPLHF.

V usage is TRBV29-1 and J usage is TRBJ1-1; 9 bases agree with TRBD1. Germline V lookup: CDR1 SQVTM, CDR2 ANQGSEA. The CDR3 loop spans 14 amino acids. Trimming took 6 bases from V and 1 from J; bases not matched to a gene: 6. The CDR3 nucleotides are TGCAGCGTCGGACGACAGGGGGGGAACACTGAAGCTTTCTTT. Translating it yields CSVGRQGGNTEAFF.

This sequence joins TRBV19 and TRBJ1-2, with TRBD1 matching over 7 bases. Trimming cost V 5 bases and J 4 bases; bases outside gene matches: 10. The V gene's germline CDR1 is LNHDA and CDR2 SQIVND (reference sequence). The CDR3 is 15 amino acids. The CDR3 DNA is TGTGCCAGTAGTCCCGGAGGGGGCAAGGGCTATGGCTACACCTTC. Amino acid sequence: CASSPGGGKGYGYTF.

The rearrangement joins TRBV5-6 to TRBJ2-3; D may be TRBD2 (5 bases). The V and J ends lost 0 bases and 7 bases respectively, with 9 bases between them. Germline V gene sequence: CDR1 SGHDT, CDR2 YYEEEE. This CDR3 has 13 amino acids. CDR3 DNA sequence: TGTGCCAGCAGCTTGGAGGAGGTATATACGCAGTATTTT. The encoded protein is CASSLEEVYTQYF.

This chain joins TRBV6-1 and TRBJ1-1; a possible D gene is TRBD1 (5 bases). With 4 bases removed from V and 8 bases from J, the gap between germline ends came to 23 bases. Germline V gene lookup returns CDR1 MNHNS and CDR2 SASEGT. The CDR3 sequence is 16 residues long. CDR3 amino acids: CASSGYGQSFSREAFF. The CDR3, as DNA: TGTGCCAGCAGTGGCTACGGACAAAGTTTCTCAAGAGAAGCTTTCTTT.

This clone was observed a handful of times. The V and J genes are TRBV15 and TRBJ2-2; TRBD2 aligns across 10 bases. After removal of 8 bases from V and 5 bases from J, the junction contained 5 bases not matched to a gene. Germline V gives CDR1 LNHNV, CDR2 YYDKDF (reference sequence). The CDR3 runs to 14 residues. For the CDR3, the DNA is TGTGCCACCGGGTTACTAGCGGGGACCGGGGAGCTGTTTTTT. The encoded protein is CATGLLAGTGELFF.

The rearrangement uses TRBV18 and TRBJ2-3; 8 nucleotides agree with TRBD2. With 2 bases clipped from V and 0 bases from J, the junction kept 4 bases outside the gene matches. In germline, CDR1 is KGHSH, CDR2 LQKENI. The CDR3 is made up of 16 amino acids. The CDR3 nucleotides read TGTGCCAGCTCACCATCGGGAGGGTCCAGCACAGATACGCAGTATTTT. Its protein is CASSPSGGSSTDTQYF.

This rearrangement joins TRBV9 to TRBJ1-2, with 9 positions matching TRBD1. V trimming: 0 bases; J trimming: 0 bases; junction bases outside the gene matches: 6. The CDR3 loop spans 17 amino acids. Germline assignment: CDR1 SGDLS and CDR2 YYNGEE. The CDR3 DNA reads TGTGCCAGCAGCGTAGGAACAGGGGGCCTTTCTAACTATGGCTACACCTTC. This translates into CASSVGTGGLSNYGYTF.